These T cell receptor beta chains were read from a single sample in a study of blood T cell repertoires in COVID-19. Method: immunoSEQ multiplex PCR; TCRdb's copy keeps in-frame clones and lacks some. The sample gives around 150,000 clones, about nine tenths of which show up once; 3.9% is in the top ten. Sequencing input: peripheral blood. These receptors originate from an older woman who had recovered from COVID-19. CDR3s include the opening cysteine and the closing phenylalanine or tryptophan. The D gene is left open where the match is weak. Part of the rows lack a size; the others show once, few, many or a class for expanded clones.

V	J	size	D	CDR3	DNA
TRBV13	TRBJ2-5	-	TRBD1	CASSKQGGLMEETQYF	TGTGCCAGCAGCAAACAGGGGGGCCTTATGGAGGAGACCCAGTACTTC
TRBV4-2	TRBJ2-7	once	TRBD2	CASSQGLAGGVSYEQYF	TGTGCCAGCAGCCAGGGACTAGCGGGGGGGGTTTCCTACGAGCAGTACTTC
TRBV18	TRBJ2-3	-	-	CASSPAWGAGTDTQYF	TGTGCCAGCTCACCAGCTTGGGGCGCGGGCACAGATACGCAGTATTTT
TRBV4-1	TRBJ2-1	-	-	CASSQRISVNEQFF	TGCGCCAGCAGCCAGAGGATTAGCGTCAATGAGCAGTTCTTC
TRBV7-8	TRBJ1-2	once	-	CASSLPGLYGYTF	TGTGCCAGCAGCTTACCGGGTCTTTATGGCTACACCTTC
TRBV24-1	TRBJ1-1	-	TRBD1	CATSGIPGGRGTEAFF	TGTGCCACCAGTGGGATCCCAGGGGGACGAGGCACTGAAGCTTTCTTT
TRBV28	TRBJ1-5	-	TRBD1	CASSPPGQGNQPQHF	TGTGCCAGCAGTCCTCCGGGACAGGGCAATCAGCCCCAGCATTTT
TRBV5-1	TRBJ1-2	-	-	CASSFLPQANYGYTF	TGCGCCAGCAGCTTCCTCCCCCAGGCTAACTATGGCTACACCTTC
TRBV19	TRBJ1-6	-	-	CASSWAGDNSPLHF	TGTGCCAGTAGTTGGGCAGGGGATAATTCACCCCTCCACTTT
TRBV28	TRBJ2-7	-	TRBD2	CASSRLAGVTYEQYF	TGTGCCAGCAGTCGACTAGCGGGGGTGACCTACGAGCAGTACTTC
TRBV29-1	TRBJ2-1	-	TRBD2	CSVDPGTSGGNEQFF	TGCAGCGTAGACCCCGGGACTAGCGGGGGCAATGAGCAGTTCTTC
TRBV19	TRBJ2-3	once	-	CASSGPVPDTQYF	TGTGCCAGTAGTGGGCCGGTCCCAGATACGCAGTATTTT
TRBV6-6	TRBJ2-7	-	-	CASSYTAYEQYF	TGTGCCAGCAGTTACACGGCCTACGAGCAGTACTTC
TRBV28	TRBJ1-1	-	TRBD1	CASSRDRPSTPQNTEAFF	TGTGCCAGCAGTCGGGACAGGCCCTCGACCCCCCAGAACACTGAAGCTTTCTTT
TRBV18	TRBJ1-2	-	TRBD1	CASSPGQGGNYGYTF	TGTGCCAGCTCCCCCGGACAGGGGGGGAACTATGGCTACACCTTC
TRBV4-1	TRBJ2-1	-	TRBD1	CASSQAPGQGASGEQFF	TGCGCCAGCAGCCAAGCTCCGGGACAGGGGGCGTCAGGTGAGCAGTTCTTC
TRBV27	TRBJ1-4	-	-	CASSLRLWGGEKLFF	TGTGCCAGCAGTTTACGGCTCTGGGGAGGGGAAAAACTGTTTTTT
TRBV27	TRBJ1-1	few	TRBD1	CASSSGTGVDTEAFF	TGTGCCAGCAGTTCCGGGACAGGGGTGGACACTGAAGCTTTCTTT
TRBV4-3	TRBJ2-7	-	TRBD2	CASSQSSGFYEQYF	TGCGCCAGCAGCCAGTCTAGCGGATTTTACGAGCAGTACTTC
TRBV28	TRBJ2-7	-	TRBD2	CASSLSIAGGAYEQYF	TGTGCCAGCAGTTTATCTATTGCGGGGGGAGCCTACGAGCAGTACTTC
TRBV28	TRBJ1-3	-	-	CASTPPGSGNTIYF	TGTGCCAGCACGCCCCCGGGCTCTGGAAACACCATATATTTT
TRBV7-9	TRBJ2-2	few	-	CASSLGAGTNTGELFF	TGTGCCAGCAGCTTAGGGGCAGGGACGAACACCGGGGAGCTGTTTTTT
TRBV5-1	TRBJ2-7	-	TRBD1	CASSLGQDGEQYF	TGCGCCAGCAGCTTAGGACAGGACGGTGAGCAGTACTTC
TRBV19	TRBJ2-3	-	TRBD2	CASSIGASGRPSAQYF	TGTGCCAGTAGTATAGGGGCTAGCGGGCGCCCTTCTGCGCAGTATTTT
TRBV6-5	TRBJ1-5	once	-	CASGQGRGQPQHF	TGTGCCAGCGGGCAGGGGAGAGGTCAGCCCCAGCATTTT
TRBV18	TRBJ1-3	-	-	CASSPLSRVSVAVGNTIYF	TGTGCCAGCTCACCCCTCTCCAGAGTATCAGTCGCGGTGGGAAACACCATATATTTT
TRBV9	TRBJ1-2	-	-	CASSAVSGDYGYTF	TGTGCCAGCAGCGCCGTATCTGGAGACTATGGCTACACCTTC
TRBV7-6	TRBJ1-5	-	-	CASSFTRKELRQPQHF	TGTGCCAGCAGCTTTACTCGTAAAGAGCTTCGTCAGCCCCAGCATTTT
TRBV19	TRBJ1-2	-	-	CASSIQQASYGYTF	TGTGCCAGTAGTATCCAACAGGCATCCTATGGCTACACCTTC
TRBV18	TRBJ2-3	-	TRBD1	CASSPFQAGTGGTDTQYF	TGTGCCAGCTCACCTTTTCAAGCCGGGACAGGGGGCACAGATACGCAGTATTTT
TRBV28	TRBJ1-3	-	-	CASSFGRRGSGNTIYF	TGTGCCAGCAGTTTTGGAAGGAGGGGATCTGGAAACACCATATATTTT
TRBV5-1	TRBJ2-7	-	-	CASSSAGTPLYEQYF	TGCGCCAGCAGCTCGGCCGGGACACCTCTCTACGAGCAGTACTTC
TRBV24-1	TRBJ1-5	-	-	CATRLGRPGRGQPQHF	TGTGCCACCAGACTCGGACGACCCGGCCGGGGTCAGCCCCAGCATTTT
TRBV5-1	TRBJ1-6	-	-	CASSLDQIENSPLHF	TGCGCCAGCAGCTTGGATCAGATCGAAAATTCACCCCTCCACTTT
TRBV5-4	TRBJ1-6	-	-	CASSLESGGASNSPLHF	TGTGCCAGCAGCTTGGAATCGGGGGGCGCGAGTAATTCACCCCTCCACTTT
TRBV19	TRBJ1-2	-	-	CASSPFQGGGYTF	TGTGCCAGTTCCCCCTTTCAGGGCGGTGGCTACACCTTC
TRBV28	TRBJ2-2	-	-	CASTLFGGNTGELFF	TGTGCCAGCACCCTTTTTGGAGGGAACACCGGGGAGCTGTTTTTT
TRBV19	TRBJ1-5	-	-	CASSMYAQVNQPQHF	TGTGCCAGTAGTATGTATGCACAGGTCAATCAGCCCCAGCATTTT
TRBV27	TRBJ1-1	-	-	CASSKRAGMNTEAFF	TGTGCCAGCAGTAAGCGGGCGGGAATGAACACTGAAGCTTTCTTT
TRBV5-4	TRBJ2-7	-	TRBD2	CASSLGLAGGVPYEQYF	TGTGCCAGCAGCTTGGGACTAGCGGGGGGGGTTCCCTACGAGCAGTACTTC
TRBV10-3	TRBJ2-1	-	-	CAISERQSSYNEQFF	TGTGCCATCAGTGAGAGACAGAGCTCCTACAATGAGCAGTTCTTC
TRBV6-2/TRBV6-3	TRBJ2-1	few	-	CASSYSFSPNEQFF	TGTGCCAGCAGTTACTCGTTCTCTCCCAATGAGCAGTTCTTC
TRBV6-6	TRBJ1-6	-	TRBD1	CASTQTGNSPLHF	TGTGCCAGCACCCAGACAGGGAATTCACCCCTCCACTTT
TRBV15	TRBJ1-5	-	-	CATSEVNQPQHF	TGTGCCACCAGCGAGGTCAATCAGCCCCAGCATTTT
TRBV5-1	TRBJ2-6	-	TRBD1	CASATGGSGANVLTF	TGCGCCAGCGCGACAGGGGGGTCTGGGGCCAACGTCCTGACTTTC
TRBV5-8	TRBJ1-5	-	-	CASSFLVSGNSNQPQHF	TGTGCCAGCAGCTTTTTGGTGAGCGGGAATAGCAATCAGCCCCAGCATTTT
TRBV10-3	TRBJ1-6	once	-	CAISEYPNNSPLHF	TGTGCCATCAGTGAGTATCCAAATAATTCACCCCTCCACTTT